This T cell receptor beta chain comes out of a study of shared clonotypes between healthy human individuals. Study background: Used for every donor were three CD4 naive, three CD4 memory, two CD8 naive and one CD8 memory plate.

V gave up 0 bases and J gave up 4 bases, with 14 bases separating them. Germline assignment: CDR1 SGHNT and CDR2 YYREEE (reference sequence). The CDR3 has 16 amino acids. Libraries were prepared by immunoSEQ multiplex PCR; TCRdb keeps only in-frame clonotypes and omits some of them. Of some 1.5 million clones listed, approximately 98% were seen once; the top ten hold roughly 0.4%. Subsets obtained from CD4+ cells comprised CD45RA+ naive and CD45RA-negative memory cells. The sample comprised naive CD4+ T cells sorted from blood. Regarding subset: CD45RA+ positively selected. This rearrangement joins TRBV5-4 to TRBJ1-5; possibly TRBD1 for D (5 bases). The sequence derives from a man aged 25-40 years in good health. As DNA, the CDR3 is TGTGCCAGCAGCTTGGGGCCACCGACAGAGAATCAGCCCCAGCATTTT. This codes for CASSLGPPTENQPQHF.